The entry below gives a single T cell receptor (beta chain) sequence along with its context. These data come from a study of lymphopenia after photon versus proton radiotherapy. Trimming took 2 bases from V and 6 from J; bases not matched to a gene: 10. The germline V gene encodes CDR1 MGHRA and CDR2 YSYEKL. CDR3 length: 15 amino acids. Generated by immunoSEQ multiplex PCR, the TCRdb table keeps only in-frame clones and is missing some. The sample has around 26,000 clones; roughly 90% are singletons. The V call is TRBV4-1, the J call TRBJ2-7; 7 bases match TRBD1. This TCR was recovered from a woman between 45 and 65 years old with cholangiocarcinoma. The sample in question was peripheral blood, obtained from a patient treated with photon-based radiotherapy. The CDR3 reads CASSQPGTDRSEQYF. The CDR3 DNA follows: TGCGCCAGCAGCCAACCCGGGACAGACCGATCCGAGCAGTACTTC.